The 9 T cell receptor beta chains below come from one sample, sequenced in a study of post-analysis software for immune sequencing data. Study conclusions and caveats: Elevated frequency relative to controls characterized several TRBV segments in patients, TRBV5-6, TRBV5-1 and TRBV20-1 among them.

These receptors have no identified antigens. Carried by the TCR beta cDNA libraries were unique molecular identifiers. TCRdb re-called the PCR reads with MiXCR, one entry per CDR3 protein. This table has 650,000 to 850,000 distinct CDR3 sequences, around 45% appearing once. Sequenced input: blood. These receptors were obtained from a girl under 18 with multiple sclerosis.

This clonotype was found a few times. The CDR3 DNA reads as TGCGCCAGCAGCTTGACTAGCGGGGAGTACGAGCAGTACTTC. The encoded protein is CASSLTSGEYEQYF. This chain joins TRBV5-1 and TRBJ2-7; TRBD2 aligns across 10 bases. The germline CDR1 and CDR2 sequences are SGHRS and YFSETQ. The trim removed 1 base at V and 4 bases at J, leaving 2 bases unmatched. The CDR3 length is 14 residues.

The chain is built from TRBV6-2 or TRBV6-3 and TRBJ2-7; D may be TRBD1 or TRBD2 (5 bases each). The CDR3 has 15 amino acids. CDR1 is MNHEY, CDR2 SVGEGT, per germline. V was trimmed by 0 bases and J by 3 bases, leaving 12 bases between them. CDR3 nucleotide sequence: TGTGCCAGCAGTTACTCAGGGGAGAGTGGCTACGAGCAGTACTTC. This encodes CASSYSGESGYEQYF.

On this clonotype itself: The CDR3 carries no conserved terminal phenylalanine or tryptophan, so it likely arises from a read error. The J gene is TRBJ2-7, the V gene TRBV6-2 or TRBV6-3, with D perhaps TRBD1 or TRBD2 (5 bases each). The DNA end favors TRBJ2-5, so the J call may be wrong. The CDR3 extends over 15 amino acids. The V gene's germline CDR1 is MNHEY and CDR2 SVGEGT. The CDR3 sequence is CASSYIGTDGETQYC. In DNA form, the CDR3 reads TGTGCCAGCAGTTACATCGGGACGGACGGGGAGACCCAGTACTGC.

This chain links TRBV20-1 with TRBJ2-4; 8 bases line up with TRBD2. This CDR3 has 14 amino acids. CDR1 is DFQATT, CDR2 SNEGSKA, per germline (reference sequence). The junction had 9 bases not matched to a gene; V was cut back by 2 bases and J by 9 bases. CDR3 DNA: TGCAGTGCTAGACCCGCGGGACTAGTGGGCATTCAGTACTTC. This sequence encodes CSARPAGLVGIQYF.

The gene calls are TRBV12-3 or TRBV12-4 and TRBJ2-5; D gene unclear. The DNA matches TRBJ2-7 better at its end, which makes the J call doubtful. The CDR3 contains 12 residues. CDR3 loop: CASSLSKNEQYF. For the CDR3, the DNA is TGTGCCAGCAGTTTATCTAAGAACGAGCAGTACTTC.

The rearrangement joins TRBV11-2 to TRBJ2-1, with 8 bases identical to TRBD2. Germline lookup yields CDR1 SGHAT and CDR2 FQNNGV. This CDR3 contains 17 residues. Losses at the gene ends were 4 bases for V and 4 bases for J; bases not matched to a gene: 12. The DNA for the CDR3 is TGTGCCAGCAGCTCGCTCGGGGGGGGCGCGGGGTACAATGAGCAGTTCTTC. This encodes CASSSLGGGAGYNEQFF.

The chain carries TRBV4-1 and TRBJ1-5, with D possibly matching TRBD1 (5 bases). Germline assignment: CDR1 MGHRA and CDR2 YSYEKL. The V end lost 4 bases, the J end lost 2 bases, and 15 bases lay between the germline ends. The CDR3 loop spans 16 amino acids. CDR3 residues: CASSLLGEGGNQPQHF. The CDR3 nucleotides read TGCGCCAGCAGCCTCCTGGGGGAAGGGGGCAATCAGCCCCAGCATTTT.

The rearrangement joins TRBV20-1 to TRBJ1-5, with TRBD1 identical over 10 bases. The CDR3 runs to 15 residues. CDR1 DFQATT and CDR2 SNEGSKA come from the germline V gene (reference sequence). V shed 3 bases and J 5 bases; nucleotides not matched to a gene: 7. The CDR3 nucleotides are TGCAGTGCTAGGTCGACAGGGGGCAGGGATCAGCCCCAGCATTTT. Translating it yields CSARSTGGRDQPQHF.

The chain carries TRBV9 and TRBJ2-1, with TRBD2 matching over 11 bases. CDR1 is SGDLS and CDR2 is YYNGEE in the germline V gene. V lost 2 bases to trimming and J lost 6 bases; unmatched junction nucleotides: 1. CDR3 length: 14 residues. For the CDR3, the DNA is TGTGCCAGCAGCGTGGGACTAGCGGCCAATGAGCAGTTCTTC. Encoded protein: CASSVGLAANEQFF.